This is a list of T cell receptor beta chains from one sample in a study of blood T cell repertoires in COVID-19. TCRdb's copy holds only in-frame clones and misses some; the assay was immunoSEQ multiplex PCR. The sample includes approximately 240,000 clones, nearly 90% seen only once; the top ten take around 2%. What was sequenced was peripheral blood. The receptors derive from a middle-aged woman who had recovered from COVID-19. CDR3s include the opening cysteine and the closing phenylalanine or tryptophan.

v_call cdr3_aa
TRBV9 CASSPPTQRDYGYTF
TRBV5-4 CASSPGTSGVVDEQYF
TRBV10-3 CAISEAGGVGGNTIYF
TRBV2 CASSVRSRGGYTF
TRBV7-2 CASSSQGTHEQYF
TRBV7-9 CASSLAREPQETQYF
TRBV29-1 CSVGTGQGVGYTF
TRBV20-1 CSASRSNRAIFASYNEQFF
TRBV5-8 CAGGLAVSYEQYF
TRBV10-3 CAISGSDRAYNEQFF
TRBV28 CASSARESGYGYTF
TRBV20-1 CSASLMWPGYTF
TRBV14 CASSQDPSDTQYF
TRBV7-2 CASSPSRDSGANVLTF
TRBV7-9 CASSFLLAGLNIQYF
TRBV5-1 CASSLGSAGVGETQYF
TRBV18 CASSPKDLSLAGPTDTQYF
TRBV7-9 CASSLWTGRDTEAFF
TRBV28 CASSLRAEAFF
TRBV4-2 CASSQPTGGAFSGANVLTF
TRBV2 CASSARGIGTDTQYF
TRBV4-3 CASSQESQGNYEQYF
TRBV3-1/TRBV3-2 CASSQESRSYEQYF
TRBV21-1 CASSGPGLAGRSGELFF
TRBV28 CASTTDTRYGYTF
TRBV19 CASSTGEWGNTIYF
TRBV4-3 CASSLGQISYEQYF